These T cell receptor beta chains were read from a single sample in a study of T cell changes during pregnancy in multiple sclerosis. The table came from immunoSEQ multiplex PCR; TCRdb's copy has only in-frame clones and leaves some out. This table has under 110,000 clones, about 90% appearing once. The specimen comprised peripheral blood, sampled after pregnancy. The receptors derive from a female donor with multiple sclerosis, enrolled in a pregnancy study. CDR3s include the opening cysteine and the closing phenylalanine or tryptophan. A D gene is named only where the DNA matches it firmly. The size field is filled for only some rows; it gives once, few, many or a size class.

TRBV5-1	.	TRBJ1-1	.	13	CASSFSGDTEAFF	TGCGCCAGCAGCTTTTCAGGGGACACTGAAGCTTTCTTT
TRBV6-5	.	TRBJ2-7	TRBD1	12	CASSGYRGQQYF	TGTGCCAGCAGTGGGTACAGGGGCCAGCAGTACTTC
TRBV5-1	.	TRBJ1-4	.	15	CASSLVQGSDEKLFF	TGCGCCAGCAGCTTGGTGCAGGGCTCTGATGAAAAACTGTTTTTT
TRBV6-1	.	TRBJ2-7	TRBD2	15	CASSAIRGVGYEQYF	TGTGCCAGCAGCGCCATTCGGGGGGTAGGCTACGAGCAGTACTTC
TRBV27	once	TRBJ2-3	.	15	CASSSGLGTTDTQYF	TGTGCCAGCAGTTCGGGACTGGGAACGACAGATACGCAGTATTTT
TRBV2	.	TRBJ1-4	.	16	CASSRGRDATNEKLFF	TGTGCCAGCAGTCGCGGACGGGATGCAACTAATGAAAAACTGTTTTTT
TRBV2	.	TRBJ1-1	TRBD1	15	CASRATTGMHTEAFF	TGTGCCAGCAGGGCGACGACAGGGATGCACACTGAAGCTTTCTTT
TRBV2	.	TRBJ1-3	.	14	CASGEMGVGNTIYF	TGTGCCAGCGGAGAGATGGGAGTAGGAAACACCATATATTTT
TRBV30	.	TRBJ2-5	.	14	CAWSPGGNQETQYF	TGTGCCTGGAGTCCAGGGGGGAATCAAGAGACCCAGTACTTC
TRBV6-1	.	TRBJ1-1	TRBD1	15	CATHRGQGASTEAFF	TGTGCCACCCACCGAGGACAGGGGGCGAGTACTGAAGCTTTCTTT
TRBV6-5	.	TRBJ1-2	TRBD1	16	CASSYERQGISYGYTF	TGTGCCAGCAGTTACGAAAGACAGGGGATAAGCTATGGCTACACCTTC
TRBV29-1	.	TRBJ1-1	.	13	CSAGSTGRTEAFF	TGCAGCGCCGGAAGTACAGGGCGCACTGAAGCTTTCTTT